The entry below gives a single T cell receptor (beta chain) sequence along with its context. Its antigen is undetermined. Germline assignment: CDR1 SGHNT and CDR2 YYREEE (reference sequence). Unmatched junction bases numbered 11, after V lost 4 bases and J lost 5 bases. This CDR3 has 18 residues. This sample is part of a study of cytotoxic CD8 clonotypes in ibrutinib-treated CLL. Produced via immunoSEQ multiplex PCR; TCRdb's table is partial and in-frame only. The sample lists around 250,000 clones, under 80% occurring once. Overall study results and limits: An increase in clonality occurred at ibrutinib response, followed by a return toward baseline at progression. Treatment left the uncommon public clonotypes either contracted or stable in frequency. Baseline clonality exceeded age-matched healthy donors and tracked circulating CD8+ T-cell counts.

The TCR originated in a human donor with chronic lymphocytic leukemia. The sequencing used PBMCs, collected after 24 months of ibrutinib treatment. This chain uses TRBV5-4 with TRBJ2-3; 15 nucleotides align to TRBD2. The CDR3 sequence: CASSPRTSGRGDEDTQYF. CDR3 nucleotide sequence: TGTGCCAGCAGCCCGCGGACTAGCGGGAGGGGAGATGAAGATACGCAGTATTTT.